This T cell receptor (beta chain) was recorded in a study of beta chain features in type 1 diabetes. Study results and caveats: Moderate yet significant TCRB CDR3 shortening was seen in Type 1 diabetes patients in all four CD4+ subsets.

The V and J ends lost 6 bases and 8 bases respectively, with 19 bases between them. This CDR3 is built from 15 residues. Per the germline V gene, CDR1 is KGHSH and CDR2 is LQKENI. Every bit of the isolated RNA underwent reverse transcription, so sequencing read expressed TCRB transcripts. Produced via immunoSEQ multiplex PCR; TCRdb's table is partial and in-frame only. The table lists around 180,000 clones, 7% to 9% of them singletons. This clone has a handful of counts. What it recognizes is unknown. A single heparinised draw of roughly 110 mL on average was taken per donor. The J gene is TRBJ1-4, the V gene TRBV18; D perhaps matches TRBD1 (6 bases). Sequenced material: central memory CD4+ T cells from blood. The TCR was taken from a man aged 18 to 30 with type 1 diabetes. Written as DNA, the CDR3 is TGTGCCAGCTCCCCAGGGGCAATAAACGGGGAAAAACTGTTTTTT. Protein sequence: CASSPGAINGEKLFF.